This T cell receptor beta chain came from a study of T cell responses to AZD1222 COVID-19 vaccine. On the study more broadly: Pooling covered second doses at about 4 or about 12 weeks.

TCRdb keeps only in-frame clones here, not all; method: immunoSEQ multiplex PCR. The sample records 110,000 to 150,000 clones, roughly 91% being singletons. Study results and caveats: Mapped onto spike, vaccine-associated CD4 TCRs spanned it and were dominant at 160-218 and 743-854. Only after the peak T cell response were repertoires sampled.

This clone occurred once. As yet, its antigen is unknown. From germline, CDR1 is SGHNT and CDR2 YENEEA. The CDR3 consists of 15 residues. V shed 2 bases and J shed 1 base, with 11 bases lying between them. The TCR originated in an adult in good health. The sample was peripheral blood, taken on day 0 of AZD1222 vaccination. J is TRBJ1-1 and V is TRBV11-3, with TRBD1 as a possible D gene (6 bases). The CDR3 DNA is TGTGCCAGCAGCTTAAGGTCGGACAGGAACACTGAAGCTTTCTTT. Encoded protein: CASSLRSDRNTEAFF.